This TCR beta chain stems from a study of blood T cell repertoires in COVID-19. This CDR3 is built from 16 residues. Trimming removed 0 bases from V and 1 base from J, with 12 bases in between. Germline V gene sequence: CDR1 SGHVS, CDR2 FQNEAQ. Generated by immunoSEQ multiplex PCR, the TCRdb table keeps only in-frame clones and is missing some. This table holds some 140,000 clones, around 80% found once. The J gene is TRBJ1-1, the V gene TRBV7-8; TRBD1 is a possible D gene (6 bases). The clonotype was recovered from a human donor in a cohort sampled during active COVID-19. Sequencing was done on a sample of peripheral blood. CDR3 sequence (DNA): TGTGCCAGCAGCTTAGCCTCAGGGGCCCAGAACACTGAAGCTTTCTTT. Its protein is CASSLASGAQNTEAFF.